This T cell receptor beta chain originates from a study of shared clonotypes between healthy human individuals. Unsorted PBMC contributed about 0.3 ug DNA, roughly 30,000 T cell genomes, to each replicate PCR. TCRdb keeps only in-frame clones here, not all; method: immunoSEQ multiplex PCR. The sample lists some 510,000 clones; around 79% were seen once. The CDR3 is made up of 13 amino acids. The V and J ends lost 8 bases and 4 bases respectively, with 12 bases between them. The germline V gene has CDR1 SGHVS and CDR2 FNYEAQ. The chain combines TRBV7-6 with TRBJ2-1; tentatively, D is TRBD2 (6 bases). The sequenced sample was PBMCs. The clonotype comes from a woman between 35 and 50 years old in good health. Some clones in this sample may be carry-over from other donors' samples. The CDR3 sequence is CASRPSVYNEQFF. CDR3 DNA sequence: TGTGCCAGCCGGCCTAGCGTATACAATGAGCAGTTCTTC.